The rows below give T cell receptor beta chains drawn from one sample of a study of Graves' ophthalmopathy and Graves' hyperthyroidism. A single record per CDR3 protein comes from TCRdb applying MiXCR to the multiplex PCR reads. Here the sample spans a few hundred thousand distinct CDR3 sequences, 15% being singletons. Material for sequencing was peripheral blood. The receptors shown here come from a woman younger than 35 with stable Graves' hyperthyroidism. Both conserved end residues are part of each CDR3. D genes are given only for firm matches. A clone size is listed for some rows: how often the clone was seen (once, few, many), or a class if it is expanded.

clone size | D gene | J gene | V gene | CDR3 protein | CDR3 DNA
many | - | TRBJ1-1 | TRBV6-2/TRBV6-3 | CASSYRHTASAAEAFF | TGTGCCAGCAGTTACCGACACACAGCAAGTGCAGCTGAAGCTTTCTTT
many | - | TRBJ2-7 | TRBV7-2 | CASRPWGTDHEQYF | TGTGCCAGCAGACCGTGGGGCACGGACCACGAGCAGTACTTC
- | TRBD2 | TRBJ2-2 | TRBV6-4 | CASNPGRANTGELFF | TGTGCCAGCAATCCCGGGAGGGCCAACACCGGGGAGCTGTTTTTT
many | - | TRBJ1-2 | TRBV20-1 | CSARVGAYGYTF | TGCAGTGCTAGAGTAGGGGCCTATGGCTACACCTTC
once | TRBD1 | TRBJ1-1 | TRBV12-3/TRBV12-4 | CASSLSGGQGVDTEAFF | TGTGCCAGCAGTTTAAGTGGGGGACAGGGTGTGGACACTGAAGCTTTCTTT
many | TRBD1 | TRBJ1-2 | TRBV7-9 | CASSLAGGNYGYTF | TGTGCCAGCAGTTTAGCAGGGGGAAACTATGGCTACACCTTC
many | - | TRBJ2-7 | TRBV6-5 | CASSSPTGPYEQYF | TGTGCCAGCAGTTCCCCCACAGGTCCCTACGAGCAGTACTTC
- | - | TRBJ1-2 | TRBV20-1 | CSARVLIGLGGYTF | TGCAGTGCTAGAGTTTTGATAGGCCTGGGAGGCTACACCTTC
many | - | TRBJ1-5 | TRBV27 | CASSPGGREPQHF | TGTGCCAGCAGTCCGGGGGGGCGGGAGCCCCAGCATTTT
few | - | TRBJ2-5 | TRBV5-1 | CASSWLDQETQYF | TGCGCCAGCAGCTGGCTAGATCAAGAGACCCAGTACTTC